Listed below are T cell receptor beta chains from one sample, sequenced in a study of blood T cell repertoires in COVID-19. Some clones are missing from TCRdb's copy, which holds only in-frame ones; the method was immunoSEQ multiplex PCR. The sample shows over 150,000 clones, approximately 83% of them seen only once. Input material: peripheral blood. These receptors were taken from a woman older than 75 with active or convalescent COVID-19. CDR3s include the opening cysteine and the closing phenylalanine or tryptophan. D genes are given only for firm matches. The size of a clone is reported for some rows only, either as once, few or many, or as a class for expanded clones.

CDR3nt	CDR3aa	abundance	v_gene	j_gene	d_gene
TGCGCCAGCAGCCTGGAGAGATATGGCTACACCTTC	CASSLERYGYTF	NA	TRBV5-1	TRBJ1-2	NA
TGTGCCAGCAGACCGGACAGGTATCATGGCTACACCTTC	CASRPDRYHGYTF	few	TRBV6-5	TRBJ1-2	TRBD1
TGTGCCAGCAGAAGGGGGGGGTATGAAAAACTGTTTTTT	CASRRGGYEKLFF	NA	TRBV6-5	TRBJ1-4	NA
TGTGCCAGTAGTAGTGGCAGGGGCGTTTATGGCTACACCTTC	CASSSGRGVYGYTF	NA	TRBV19	TRBJ1-2	NA
TGTGCCAGCAGACAGGATTATAGCAATCAGCCCCAGCATTTT	CASRQDYSNQPQHF	NA	TRBV2	TRBJ1-5	NA
TGTGCCAGCAGCTCCCCACAGGGTACCTCTGAAGCTTTCTTT	CASSSPQGTSEAFF	NA	TRBV6-5	TRBJ1-1	NA
TGTGCCAGCAGTTATGGGGCCATGAACACTGAAGCTTTCTTT	CASSYGAMNTEAFF	NA	TRBV6-2/TRBV6-3	TRBJ1-1	NA
TGTGCCAGCAGTTTGGGACAGGGGGCGAACACCGGGGAGCTGTTTTTT	CASSLGQGANTGELFF	NA	TRBV6-5	TRBJ2-2	TRBD1
TGTGCCAGCAGTTCCGAGGAGACCAGGAACACTGAAGCTTTCTTT	CASSSEETRNTEAFF	NA	TRBV28	TRBJ1-1	NA
TGTGCCAGTCAGCTAGTGGTGAAGACTGAAGCTTTCTTT	CASQLVVKTEAFF	NA	TRBV9	TRBJ1-1	NA
TGCAGCGTTGGGGGATCCGGGGGTCTCAATCAGCCCCAGCATTTT	CSVGGSGGLNQPQHF	NA	TRBV29-1	TRBJ1-5	NA
TGTGCCAGCAGTTACGTTTCGGGATCACCCCTCCACTTT	CASSYVSGSPLHF	NA	TRBV6-2/TRBV6-3	TRBJ1-6	NA
TGTGCCAGCAGCTCCCAACAGGGGAGCGAGCAGTACTTC	CASSSQQGSEQYF	NA	TRBV7-2	TRBJ2-7	TRBD1
TGTGCCAGCAGCTCCCGGACACAGCCCTACGAGCAGTACTTC	CASSSRTQPYEQYF	NA	TRBV5-4	TRBJ2-7	NA
TGTGCCAGCACGAAGGACAGAGCCAACACTGAAGCTTTCTTT	CASTKDRANTEAFF	NA	TRBV9	TRBJ1-1	NA
TGTGCCAGCAGCTTAAACCCCGACAGCCCCAACCGCCACGAGCAGTACTTC	CASSLNPDSPNRHEQYF	NA	TRBV27	TRBJ2-7	NA